The clone carrying this T cell receptor beta chain is labeled as medium-sized (0.01 to 0.1%). As yet, its antigen is unknown. The V end was cut by 4 bases, the J end by 0 bases, with 10 bases between. The CDR3 length is 15 residues. The germline CDR1 and CDR2 sequences are SGHKS and YYEKEE (reference sequence). Sequencing was preceded by expansion of antigen-specific CD4+ T cells with viral peptide pools in the ViraFEST assay. Investigators separated out CD4+ T cells once more than nine days of culture had passed. Of the BNT162b2 and mRNA-1273 vaccines, participants received two doses of one or the other. The table came from immunoSEQ multiplex PCR; TCRdb's copy has only in-frame clones and leaves some out. The data contain approximately 13,000 clones, about two thirds of them singletons. The data were taken from a study of vaccination effects on CD4 cells after COVID-19.

This material consisted of CD4+ T cells from PBMCs cultured with SARS-CoV-2 spike peptides, taken after COVID-19 vaccination. This receptor was obtained from a human donor who received a COVID-19 vaccine. This sequence joins TRBV5-5 and TRBJ1-4; D is ambiguous. CDR3 loop: CASSPEGSTNEKLFF. The DNA of the CDR3 is TGTGCCAGCAGCCCCGAGGGCTCAACTAATGAAAAACTGTTTTTT. Full variable domain (remainder filled in from reference TRBV5-5 and TRBJ1-4): DAGVTQSPTHLIKTRGQQVTLRCSPISGHKSVSWYQQVLGQGPQFIFQYYEKEERGRGNFPDRFSARQFPNYSSELNVNALLLGDSALYLCASSPEGSTNEKLFFGSGTQLSVL.